The 10 T cell receptor beta chains below all came from one sample that was sequenced in a study of blood T cells in healthy people across ages. The second PCR ran about 6 to 12 cycles with a sample-barcoded 5' primer and J-beta primers. MiXCR was run by TCRdb on the 5' RACE reads, yielding one entry per CDR3 protein. The sample includes hundreds of thousands of distinct CDR3 sequences, roughly 58% of them seen just once. Material: blood. The receptors shown here come from a man aged 55 to 70 in good health.

J is TRBJ2-5 and V is TRBV20-1, with 7 bases matching TRBD2. The CDR3 is 12 residues long. Germline V gene lookup returns CDR1 DFQATT and CDR2 SNEGSKA (reference sequence). Germline trimming cut 6 bases from V and 5 bases from J; bases unmatched to any gene: 6. CDR3 sequence: CSASLGGETQYF. In nucleotides, the CDR3 is TGCAGTGCAAGCCTCGGGGGGGAGACCCAGTACTTC.

The chain recombines TRBV4-1 with TRBJ2-5, with D unclear. The ends were cut back, 0 bases at V and 5 bases at J, with 7 bases in the middle. In germline, CDR1 is MGHRA, CDR2 YSYEKL. The CDR3 loop spans 13 amino acids. CDR3 region: CASSQDPLETQYF. The CDR3 DNA sequence: TGCGCCAGCAGCCAAGATCCCTTGGAGACCCAGTACTTC.

This clonotype was picked up a small number of times. The CDR3 DNA reads TGTGCCAGCAGTGATTCGGACCGAAACATTCAGTACTTC. It codes for CASSDSDRNIQYF. The chain joins TRBV12-3 or TRBV12-4 to TRBJ2-4; D not resolved. The CDR3 length is 13 residues. V was shortened by 5 bases and J by 6 bases, with 11 bases between the two germline ends.

J is TRBJ2-3 and V is TRBV12-3 or TRBV12-4; D may be TRBD1 (6 bases). The V gene lost 5 bases and the J gene lost 1 base, with 13 bases spanning the gap. The CDR3 has 15 amino acids. The DNA for the CDR3 is TGTGCCAGCAGTCTCAGGGGAAGGGGCACAGATACGCAGTATTTT. Translating it yields CASSLRGRGTDTQYF.

V and J are TRBV2 and TRBJ2-5; 9 bases match TRBD2. Germline assignment: CDR1 SNHLY and CDR2 FYNNEI. J lost 5 bases, V lost 4 bases, and 8 bases had no gene match. The CDR3 is made up of 15 amino acids. The CDR3 protein is CASSAGTSFGETQYF. Written as DNA, the CDR3 is TGTGCCAGCAGTGCTGGGACTAGCTTTGGGGAGACCCAGTACTTC.

DNA for the CDR3: TGTGCCAGCAGTTTAGTGTTGGGGAGTGGCGTCACCTACGAGCAGTACTTC. It is translated as CASSLVLGSGVTYEQYF. The V and J genes are TRBV27 and TRBJ2-7; TRBD2 is a possible D gene (5 bases). The CDR3 length is 17 residues. Per germline, CDR1 MNHEY and CDR2 SMNVEV (reference sequence). The germline V and J ends were trimmed by 2 bases and 2 bases, with 19 bases remaining between them.

With respect to this clonotype: A read error may explain this, as a much larger clone is one base away. The V and J genes are TRBV12-3 or TRBV12-4 and TRBJ2-2; 7 bases line up with TRBD2. This CDR3 contains 14 residues. The CDR3 DNA sequence: TGTGCCAGCAGTCGGGAGGCGAACACCAGGGAGCTGTTTTTT. This sequence encodes CASSREANTRELFF.

The chain recombines TRBV24-1 with TRBJ2-5, with D uncertain. Germline V gene sequence: CDR1 KGHDR, CDR2 SFDVKD. The CDR3 has 12 amino acids. Between the trimmed V and J ends, which lost 3 bases and 7 bases, there was a span of 8 bases. In nucleotides, the CDR3 is TGTGCCACCAGTGATGATTGGGGGACCCAGTACTTC. It specifies CATSDDWGTQYF.

This clonotype was picked up one time. The chain recombines TRBV7-2 with TRBJ2-1, with 14 bases matching TRBD2. The J segment lost 4 bases and the V segment lost 5 bases, leaving 7 bases of the junction unmatched. CDR3 size: 17 residues. The V gene's germline CDR1 is SGHTA and CDR2 FQGNSA. The CDR3 coding sequence is TGTGCCAGCAGCCCCCGACTAGCGGGGGGGTTTTACAATGAGCAGTTCTTC. This codes for CASSPRLAGGFYNEQFF.

V and J are TRBV12-3 or TRBV12-4 and TRBJ1-1; D is ambiguous. Trimming stripped 1 base from V and 4 bases from J, with 13 bases between. The CDR3 sequence is 15 residues long. The DNA of the CDR3 is TGTGCCAGCAGTTTAGTTACGTCCTTAGGCACTGAAGCTTTCTTT. It translates to CASSLVTSLGTEAFF.